This is a list of T cell receptor beta chains from one sample in a study of beta chain features in type 1 diabetes. Profiled with immunoSEQ multiplex PCR; TCRdb holds only in-frame clones, not every one. Among 450,000 to 550,000 clones, around 28% were seen once, and the ten largest hold about 0.065%. Sequenced: naive CD4+ T cells from blood. Receptor source: a man aged 18 to 29 in good health. CDR3s leave out the opening cysteine and the closing phenylalanine or tryptophan. The order of the fields is V gene, CDR3 protein.

V gene: TRBV14; CDR3 protein: ASSQRRTGMGETQY
V gene: TRBV7-9; CDR3 protein: ASSRAGERPNNEQF
V gene: TRBV13; CDR3 protein: ASSFAGQNQPQH
V gene: TRBV4-1; CDR3 protein: ASSERQGSNYGYT
V gene: TRBV30; CDR3 protein: AWSSEGQKTQY
V gene: TRBV5-1; CDR3 protein: ASSFGQHQETQY
V gene: TRBV20-1; CDR3 protein: SALPGGYT
V gene: TRBV28; CDR3 protein: ASVTGNTEAF
V gene: TRBV30; CDR3 protein: AWSGGTSGWSSYEQY
V gene: TRBV25-1; CDR3 protein: ASSEYLTAENTGELF
V gene: TRBV14; CDR3 protein: ASSQVGAGGTDTQY